The rows below give T cell receptor beta chains drawn from one sample of a study of T cells after posttransplantation cyclophosphamide. Generated by immunoSEQ multiplex PCR, the TCRdb table keeps only in-frame clones and is missing some. The sample lists approximately 5,000 clones, 80% seen once, with under 4.5% in the top ten. The material was PBMCs, obtained after allogeneic stem cell transplant with posttransplant cyclophosphamide. Receptors were obtained from a male patient between 45 and 59 years old who received an allogeneic stem cell transplant from a related donor and was CMV-positive. Part of the T cells may come from the graft donor. The CDR3 runs from the conserved cysteine through the conserved F or W. The listing skips clone size in some rows; elsewhere it reads once, few, many or a size class.

V gene,J gene,clone size,CDR3 protein
TRBV18,TRBJ1-4,-,CASSPVTGGLSNEKLFF
TRBV6-1,TRBJ1-5,large,CASMVRYSNQPQHF
TRBV28,TRBJ1-1,-,CASSFFVNTEAFF
TRBV19,TRBJ2-3,-,CASSLDWSTSTDTQYF
TRBV21-1,TRBJ1-4,-,CASSKVRGDGGEKLFF
TRBV30,TRBJ2-1,-,CAWTKTSGYYNEQFF
TRBV11-3,TRBJ2-1,-,CASSLAAEGSSYNEQFF
TRBV10-3,TRBJ2-2,once,CAISEPQGGNTGELFF
TRBV6-5,TRBJ2-7,-,CARNDRVDEQYF
TRBV7-2,TRBJ1-1,once,CASSAALQGLAFF
TRBV20-1,TRBJ2-7,-,CSAGQGEQYF
TRBV19,TRBJ2-2,once,CASSTPYSNTGELFF
TRBV7-2,TRBJ2-3,-,CASSDRPGGFTDTQYF
TRBV10-3,TRBJ2-5,-,CAISKTGQETQYF
TRBV6-1,TRBJ2-7,once,CASSEAGLAGVSQYF
TRBV28,TRBJ1-2,-,CASSPGGVYMAGGYTF
TRBV2,TRBJ2-7,-,CASKRTGTLGEQYF
TRBV30,TRBJ2-2,-,CACSKWQYTGELFF
TRBV5-4,TRBJ2-2,-,CASSSRTGELFF
TRBV30,TRBJ1-5,-,CAWSREFNQPQHF
TRBV6-5,TRBJ1-2,-,CASSKDRANYGYTF
TRBV30,TRBJ1-2,-,CAWEQGGVAGYTF
TRBV30,TRBJ1-2,once,CAWARQTGGYTF
TRBV10-2,TRBJ1-4,few,CASSETGSTREKLFF
TRBV10-3,TRBJ2-1,-,CAISESSSGRVNEQFF
TRBV27,TRBJ1-2,-,CASSGPTNAGGYTF
TRBV27,TRBJ2-5,-,CASSTNRLSRGETQYF
TRBV15,TRBJ1-5,-,CATSRQGSGNQPQHF
TRBV21-1,TRBJ2-2,once,CASSKKSGRANNGELFF
TRBV19,TRBJ2-5,once,CASSIYGGVGETQYF
TRBV7-8,TRBJ1-1,once,CASSGQGANTEAFF
TRBV5-1,TRBJ2-1,few,CASSLDTSGMVQFF
TRBV5-4,TRBJ2-1,few,CASSLGGAYLNEQFF
TRBV7-8,TRBJ2-5,-,CASSTTGTQETQYF
TRBV28,TRBJ1-2,once,CASSPTTRQGRYGYTF
TRBV2,TRBJ2-5,-,CASRQGARETQYF
TRBV9,TRBJ1-5,few,CASSVQGGNQPQHF
TRBV6-1,TRBJ2-7,-,CASSEEEGFYEQYF
TRBV9,TRBJ2-6,-,CASSTEGAGANVLTF
TRBV7-2,TRBJ2-1,-,CASSEGSPFLAGVDNEQFF
TRBV10-3,TRBJ2-5,-,CAISSGRQETQYF
TRBV4-1,TRBJ2-1,-,CASSPFRSREQFF
TRBV2,TRBJ1-5,few,CASSGMGLMDQPQHF
TRBV7-8,TRBJ2-7,-,CASSSTGTGGYEQYF
TRBV7-3,TRBJ2-1,-,CASSFVLAGGISYNEQFF
TRBV29-1,TRBJ2-5,-,CSVELAEETQYF
TRBV18,TRBJ2-5,once,CASTDRVQETQYF
TRBV29-1,TRBJ2-7,-,CSVPRVVDQYF
TRBV12-5,TRBJ2-2,-,CASGKRNTGELFF
TRBV11-2,TRBJ2-5,-,CASSSLLTGGEETQYF
TRBV25-1,TRBJ1-4,few,CACSEFPLTTNEKLFF